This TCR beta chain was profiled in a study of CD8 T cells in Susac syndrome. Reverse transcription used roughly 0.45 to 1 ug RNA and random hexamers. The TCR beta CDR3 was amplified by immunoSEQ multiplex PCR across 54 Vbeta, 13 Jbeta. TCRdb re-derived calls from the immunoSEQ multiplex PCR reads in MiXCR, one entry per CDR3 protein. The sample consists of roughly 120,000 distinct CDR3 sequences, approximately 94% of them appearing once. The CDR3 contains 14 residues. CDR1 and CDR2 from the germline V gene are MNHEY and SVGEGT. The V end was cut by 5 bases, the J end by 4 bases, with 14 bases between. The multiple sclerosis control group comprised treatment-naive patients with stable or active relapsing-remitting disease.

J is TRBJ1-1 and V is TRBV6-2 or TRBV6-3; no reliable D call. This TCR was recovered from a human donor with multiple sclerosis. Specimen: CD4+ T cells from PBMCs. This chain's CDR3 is CASSGNIGSTEAFF. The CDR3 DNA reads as TGTGCCAGCAGTGGGAACATCGGGAGCACTGAAGCTTTCTTT.